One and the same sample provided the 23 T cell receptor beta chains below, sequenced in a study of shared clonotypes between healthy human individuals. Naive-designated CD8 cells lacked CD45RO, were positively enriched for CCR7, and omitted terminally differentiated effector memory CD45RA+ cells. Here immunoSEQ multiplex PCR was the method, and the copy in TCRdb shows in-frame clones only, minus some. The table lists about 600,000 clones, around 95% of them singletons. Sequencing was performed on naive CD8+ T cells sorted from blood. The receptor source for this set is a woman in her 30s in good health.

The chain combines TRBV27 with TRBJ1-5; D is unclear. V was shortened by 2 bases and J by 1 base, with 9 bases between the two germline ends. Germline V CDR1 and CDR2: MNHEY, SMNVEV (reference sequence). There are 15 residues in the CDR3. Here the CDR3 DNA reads TGTGCCAGCAGTTTAGGTGTAGCGAGCAATCAGCCCCAGCATTTT. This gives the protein CASSLGVASNQPQHF.

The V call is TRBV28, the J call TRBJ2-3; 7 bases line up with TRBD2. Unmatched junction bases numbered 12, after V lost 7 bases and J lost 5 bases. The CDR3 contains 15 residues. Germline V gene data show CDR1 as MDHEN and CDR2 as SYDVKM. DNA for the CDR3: TGTGCCAGCAACCTATGGGGGGAGGGGAAAGATACGCAGTATTTT. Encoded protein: CASNLWGEGKDTQYF.

CDR3 sequence reads: CASSTNRDNAAGELFF. CDR3 sequence (DNA): TGTGCCAGCAGTACGAACCGGGACAATGCGGCCGGGGAGCTGTTTTTT. The gene calls are TRBV27 and TRBJ2-2; perhaps TRBD1 as D (6 bases). V was cut by 5 bases and J by 6 bases, with 19 bases left in between. The CDR3 has 16 amino acids. Per germline, CDR1 MNHEY and CDR2 SMNVEV (reference sequence).

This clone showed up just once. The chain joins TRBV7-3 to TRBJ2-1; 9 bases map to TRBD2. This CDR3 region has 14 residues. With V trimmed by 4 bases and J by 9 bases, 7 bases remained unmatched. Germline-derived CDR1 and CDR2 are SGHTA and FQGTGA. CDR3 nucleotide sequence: TGTGCCAGCAGCTCCGGGACTAGCTCGTCTGAGCAGTTCTTC. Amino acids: CASSSGTSSSEQFF. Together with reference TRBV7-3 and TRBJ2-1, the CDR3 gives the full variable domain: GAGVSQTPSNKVTEKGKYVELRCDPISGHTALYWYRQSLGQGPEFLIYFQGTGAADDSGLPNDRFFAVRPEGSVSTLKIQRTERGDSAVYLCASSSGTSSSEQFFGPGTRLTVL.

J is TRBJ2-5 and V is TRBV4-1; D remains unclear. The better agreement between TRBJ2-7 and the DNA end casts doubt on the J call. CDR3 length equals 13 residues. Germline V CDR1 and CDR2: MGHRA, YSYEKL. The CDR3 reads CASSQEYSPEQYF. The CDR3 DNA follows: TGCGCCAGCAGCCAAGAATACAGTCCCGAGCAGTACTTC.

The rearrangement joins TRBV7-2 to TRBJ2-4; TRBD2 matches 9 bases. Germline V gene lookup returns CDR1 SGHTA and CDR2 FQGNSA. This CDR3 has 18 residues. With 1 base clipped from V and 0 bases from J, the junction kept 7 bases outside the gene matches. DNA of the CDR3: TGTGCCAGCAGCTTAGAGGCTAGCGGGATGTTAGCCAAAAACATTCAGTACTTC. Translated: CASSLEASGMLAKNIQYF.

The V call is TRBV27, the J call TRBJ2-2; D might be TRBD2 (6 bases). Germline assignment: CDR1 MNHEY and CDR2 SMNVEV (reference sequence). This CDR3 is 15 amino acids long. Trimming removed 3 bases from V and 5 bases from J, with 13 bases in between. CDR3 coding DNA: TGTGCCAGCAGTTTTGAGGGAGGTGGAACCGGGGAGCTGTTTTTT. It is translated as CASSFEGGGTGELFF.

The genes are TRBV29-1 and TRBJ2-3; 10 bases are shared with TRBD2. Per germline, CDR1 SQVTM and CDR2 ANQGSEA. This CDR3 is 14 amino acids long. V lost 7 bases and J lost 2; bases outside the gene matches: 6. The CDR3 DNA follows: TGCAGCGCTCAAGGACTAGCGGACACAGATACGCAGTATTTT. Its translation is CSAQGLADTDTQYF.

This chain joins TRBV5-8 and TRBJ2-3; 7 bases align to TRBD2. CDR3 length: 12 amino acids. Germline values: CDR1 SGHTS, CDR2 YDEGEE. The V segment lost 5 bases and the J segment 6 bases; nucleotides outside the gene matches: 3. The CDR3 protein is CASSRDYDTQYF. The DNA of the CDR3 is TGTGCCAGCAGTCGGGACTATGATACGCAGTATTTT.

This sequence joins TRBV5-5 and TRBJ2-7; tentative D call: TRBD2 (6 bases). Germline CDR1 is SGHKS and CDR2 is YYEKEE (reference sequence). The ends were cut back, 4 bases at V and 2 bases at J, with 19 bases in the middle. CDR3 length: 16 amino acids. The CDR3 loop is CASSRDLGEATYEQYF. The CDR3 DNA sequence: TGTGCCAGCAGCCGGGACCTCGGGGAGGCAACCTACGAGCAGTACTTC.

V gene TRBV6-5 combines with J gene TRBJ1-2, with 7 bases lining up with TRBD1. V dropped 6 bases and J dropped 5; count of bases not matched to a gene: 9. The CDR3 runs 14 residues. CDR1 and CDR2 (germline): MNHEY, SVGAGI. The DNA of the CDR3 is TGTGCCAGCAGCCAAGACCCAGGGGGTTATGGCTACACCTTC. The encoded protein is CASSQDPGGYGYTF.

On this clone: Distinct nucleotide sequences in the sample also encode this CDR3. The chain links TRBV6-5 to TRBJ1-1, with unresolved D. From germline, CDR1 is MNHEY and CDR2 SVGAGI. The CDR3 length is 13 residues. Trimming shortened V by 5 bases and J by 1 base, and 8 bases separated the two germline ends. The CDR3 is CASSIGRNTEAFF. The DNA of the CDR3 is TGTGCCAGCAGTATAGGCCGGAACACTGAAGCTTTCTTT.

The chain's CDR3 is CASSPSLAGTGAGGEQFF. DNA of the CDR3: TGTGCCAGCAGTCCCTCCCTCGCCGGGACAGGGGCCGGAGGTGAGCAGTTCTTC. The rearrangement uses TRBV27 and TRBJ2-1; 10 nucleotides line up with TRBD1. The germline V gene has CDR1 MNHEY and CDR2 SMNVEV (reference sequence). The junction had 19 bases not matched to a gene; V was cut back by 5 bases and J by 9 bases. CDR3 length: 18 amino acids.

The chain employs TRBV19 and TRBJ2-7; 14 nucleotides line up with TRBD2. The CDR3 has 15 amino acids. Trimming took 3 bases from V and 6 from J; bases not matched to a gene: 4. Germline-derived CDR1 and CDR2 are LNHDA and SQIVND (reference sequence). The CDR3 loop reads CASSIVGTSGSEQYF. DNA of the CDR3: TGTGCCAGTAGTATCGTCGGGACTAGCGGGAGCGAGCAGTACTTC. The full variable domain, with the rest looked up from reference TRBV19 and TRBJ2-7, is DGGITQSPKYLFRKEGQNVTLSCEQNLNHDAMYWYRQDPGQGLRLIYYSQIVNDFQKGDIAEGYSVSREKKESFPLTVTSAQKNPTAFYLCASSIVGTSGSEQYFGPGTRLTVT.

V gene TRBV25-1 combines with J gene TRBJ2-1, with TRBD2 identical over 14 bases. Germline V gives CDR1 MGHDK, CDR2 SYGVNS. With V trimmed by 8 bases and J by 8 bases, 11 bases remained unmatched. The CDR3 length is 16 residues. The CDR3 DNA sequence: TGTGCCAGCTCCCCTTATGGGACTAGCGGGAGCGATGAGCAGTTCTTC. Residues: CASSPYGTSGSDEQFF. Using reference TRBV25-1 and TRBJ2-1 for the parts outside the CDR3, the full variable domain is EADIYQTPRYLVIGTGKKITLECSQTMGHDKMYWYQQDPGMELHLIHYSYGVNSTEKGDLSSESTVSRIRTEHFPLTLESARPSHTSQYLCASSPYGTSGSDEQFFGPGTRLTVL.

The CDR3 DNA reads TGTGCCAGCAGCGTAGCTTGGGAGCGGGAGTTCCCAGATACGCAGTATTTT. Amino acid sequence: CASSVAWEREFPDTQYF. This rearrangement joins TRBV9 to TRBJ2-3, with 8 positions matching TRBD2. Germline CDR1 is SGDLS and CDR2 is YYNGEE. The CDR3 has 17 residues. The J segment lost 4 bases and the V segment lost 0 bases, leaving 10 bases of the junction unmatched.

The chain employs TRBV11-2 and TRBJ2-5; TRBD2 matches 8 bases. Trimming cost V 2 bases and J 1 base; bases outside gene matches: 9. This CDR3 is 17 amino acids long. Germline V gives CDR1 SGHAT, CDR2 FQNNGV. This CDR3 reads CASSLPPKREIQETQYF. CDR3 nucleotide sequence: TGTGCCAGCAGCTTACCCCCTAAGCGGGAGATCCAAGAGACCCAGTACTTC. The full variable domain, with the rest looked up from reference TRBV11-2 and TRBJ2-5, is EAGVAQSPRYKIIEKRQSVAFWCNPISGHATLYWYQQILGQGPKLLIQFQNNGVVDDSQLPKDRFSAERLKGVDSTLKIQPAKLEDSAVYLCASSLPPKREIQETQYFGPGTRLLVL.

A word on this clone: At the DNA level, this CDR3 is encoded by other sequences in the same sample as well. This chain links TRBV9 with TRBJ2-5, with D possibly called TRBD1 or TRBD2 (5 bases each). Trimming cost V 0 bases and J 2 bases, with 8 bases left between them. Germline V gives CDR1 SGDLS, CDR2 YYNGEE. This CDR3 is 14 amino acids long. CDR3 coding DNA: TGTGCCAGCAGCGTAGGGGGGACGCAAGAGACCCAGTACTTC. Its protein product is CASSVGGTQETQYF.

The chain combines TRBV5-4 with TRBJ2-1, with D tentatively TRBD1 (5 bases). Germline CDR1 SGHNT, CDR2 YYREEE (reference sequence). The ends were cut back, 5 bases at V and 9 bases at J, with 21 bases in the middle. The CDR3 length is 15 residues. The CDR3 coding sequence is TGTGCCAGCAGAATCCCCGGTACAGGTAGGGGTGAGCAGTTCTTC. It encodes CASRIPGTGRGEQFF.

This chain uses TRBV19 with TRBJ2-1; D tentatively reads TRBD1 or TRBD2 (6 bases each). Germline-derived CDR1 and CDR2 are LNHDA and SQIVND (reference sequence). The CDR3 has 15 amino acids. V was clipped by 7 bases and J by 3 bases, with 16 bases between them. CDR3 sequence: CASTMEGGHYNEQFF. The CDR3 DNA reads TGTGCCAGTACCATGGAGGGGGGCCACTACAATGAGCAGTTCTTC.

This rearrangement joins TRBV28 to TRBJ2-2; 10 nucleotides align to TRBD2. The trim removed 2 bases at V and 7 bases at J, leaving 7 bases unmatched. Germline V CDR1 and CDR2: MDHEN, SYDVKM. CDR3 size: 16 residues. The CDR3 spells CASSLGLAGDIGELFF. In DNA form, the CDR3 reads TGTGCCAGCAGTTTAGGTCTAGCGGGAGATATCGGGGAGCTGTTTTTT.

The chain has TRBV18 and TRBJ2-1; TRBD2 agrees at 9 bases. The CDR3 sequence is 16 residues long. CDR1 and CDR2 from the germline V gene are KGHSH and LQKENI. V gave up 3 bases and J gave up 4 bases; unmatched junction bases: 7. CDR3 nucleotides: TGTGCCAGCTCACCCGTAGCGGGAGAGCATTACAATGAGCAGTTCTTC. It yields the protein CASSPVAGEHYNEQFF.

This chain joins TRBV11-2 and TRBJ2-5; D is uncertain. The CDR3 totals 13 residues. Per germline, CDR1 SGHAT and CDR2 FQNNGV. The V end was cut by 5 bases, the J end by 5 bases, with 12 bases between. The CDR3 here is CASSPSRPETQYF. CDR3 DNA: TGTGCCAGCAGCCCCTCAAGACCGGAGACCCAGTACTTC. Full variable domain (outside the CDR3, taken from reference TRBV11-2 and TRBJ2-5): EAGVAQSPRYKIIEKRQSVAFWCNPISGHATLYWYQQILGQGPKLLIQFQNNGVVDDSQLPKDRFSAERLKGVDSTLKIQPAKLEDSAVYLCASSPSRPETQYFGPGTRLLVL.